The sequence of this TCR beta chain was determined in a study of blood T cells in healthy people across ages. Study-wide results and caveats: Among long-lived donors, naive CD4+ cells were more numerous and diversity higher than in aged donors. Across the age range, TCR beta diversity per million T cells fell in a roughly linear way.

It was with a sample-barcoded 5' primer and a J-beta primer mix that a second PCR of about 6 to 12 cycles was run. TCRdb redid the calling of the 5' RACE reads with MiXCR, one entry per CDR3 protein. This table has roughly 730,000 distinct CDR3 sequences, roughly three fifths appearing once. In this sample, this clonotype turned up a few times. Its matching antigen is unknown. The germline V gene has CDR1 KGHDR and CDR2 SFDVKD. CDR3 length: 17 residues. Trimming took 2 bases from V and 1 from J; bases not matched to a gene: 3. The sequenced material came from blood. This TCR derives from a man in his forties in good health. The V call is TRBV24-1, the J call TRBJ2-5; 13 bases align to TRBD2. This CDR3 is CATSDWGLAGIQETQYF. Written as DNA, the CDR3 is TGTGCCACCAGTGATTGGGGACTAGCGGGAATCCAAGAGACCCAGTACTTC.